This is a list of T cell receptor beta chains from one sample in a study of blood T cell repertoires in COVID-19. The assay was immunoSEQ multiplex PCR, and TCRdb's table has in-frame clones only and misses some. Among around 100,000 clones listed, about nine tenths were seen once. Sequencing was carried out using peripheral blood. These receptors all stem from a woman over 75 in a cohort sampled during active COVID-19. Each CDR3 is given with its conserved first and last residue. The order of the fields is D gene, J gene, V gene, clone size, CDR3 protein, CDR3 DNA. The D gene is left open where the match is weak. Clone size is stated in some rows and not others, as once, few, many or a class when expanded.

D: NA
J: TRBJ2-5
V: TRBV7-3
size: NA
CDR3: CASSSPGGETQYF
DNA: TGTGCCAGCAGCTCACCCGGGGGAGAGACCCAGTACTTC

D: NA
J: TRBJ2-7
V: TRBV28
size: NA
CDR3: CASSFQGGTYEQYF
DNA: TGTGCCAGCAGTTTCCAGGGTGGAACCTACGAGCAGTACTTC

D: TRBD1
J: TRBJ1-5
V: TRBV23-1
size: NA
CDR3: CASSLNRTGYFSNQPQHF
DNA: TGCGCCAGCAGTCTAAACAGGACAGGCTACTTCAGCAATCAGCCCCAGCATTTT

D: TRBD1
J: TRBJ1-1
V: TRBV5-1
size: NA
CDR3: CASSPMTGKDTEAFF
DNA: TGCGCCAGCAGCCCGATGACAGGGAAGGACACTGAAGCTTTCTTT

D: TRBD2
J: TRBJ2-1
V: TRBV6-5
size: NA
CDR3: CAGAGQPGGEQFF
DNA: TGTGCCGGCGCGGGGCAGCCGGGAGGTGAGCAGTTCTTC

D: TRBD2
J: TRBJ2-7
V: TRBV5-4
size: few
CDR3: CASSGGGGIYEQYF
DNA: TGTGCCAGCAGCGGTGGGGGGGGGATTTACGAGCAGTACTTC

D: TRBD2
J: TRBJ2-2
V: TRBV30
size: NA
CDR3: CAWAGGTEYTGELFF
DNA: TGTGCCTGGGCGGGGGGGACAGAATACACCGGGGAGCTGTTTTTT

D: NA
J: TRBJ1-2
V: TRBV10-2
size: NA
CDR3: CASSDLQRGTGGNGYTF
DNA: TGCGCCAGCAGTGACCTTCAACGAGGTACGGGAGGGAATGGCTACACCTTC

D: NA
J: TRBJ2-4
V: TRBV30
size: NA
CDR3: CAWSPSGIQYF
DNA: TGTGCCTGGAGTCCTAGTGGCATTCAGTACTTC

D: NA
J: TRBJ2-3
V: TRBV7-9
size: NA
CDR3: CASSSTVKGTDTQYF
DNA: TGTGCCAGCAGCTCGACAGTTAAGGGCACAGATACGCAGTATTTT

D: TRBD2
J: TRBJ2-1
V: TRBV2
size: NA
CDR3: CASTFREGVGYNEQFF
DNA: TGTGCCAGCACATTCCGGGAGGGGGTTGGTTACAATGAGCAGTTCTTC

D: TRBD2
J: TRBJ2-2
V: TRBV2
size: NA
CDR3: CASSASGYPGELFF
DNA: TGTGCCAGCAGCGCTAGCGGGTATCCCGGGGAGCTGTTTTTT

D: TRBD1
J: TRBJ2-7
V: TRBV28
size: NA
CDR3: CASSPPGTGSGEQYF
DNA: TGTGCCAGCAGTCCCCCCGGGACAGGGTCTGGAGAGCAGTACTTC

D: NA
J: TRBJ1-5
V: TRBV6-5
size: NA
CDR3: CASSYSGAHQPQHF
DNA: TGTGCCAGCAGTTACTCGGGGGCTCATCAGCCCCAGCATTTT

D: TRBD2
J: TRBJ2-2
V: TRBV5-4
size: few
CDR3: CASSPGGGAGTGELFF
DNA: TGTGCCAGCAGCCCGGGGGGAGGGGCGGGCACCGGGGAGCTGTTTTTT

D: NA
J: TRBJ2-1
V: TRBV7-7
size: NA
CDR3: CASSLAIGGTFSYNEQFF
DNA: TGTGCTAGCAGCTTAGCAATTGGCGGGACCTTCTCCTACAATGAGCAGTTCTTC

D: TRBD1
J: TRBJ2-2
V: TRBV5-6
size: once
CDR3: CASSLADRSAGELFF
DNA: TGTGCCAGCAGCTTGGCGGACAGGTCGGCCGGGGAGCTGTTTTTT

D: TRBD2
J: TRBJ2-7
V: TRBV29-1
size: NA
CDR3: CSVAGLASVGGSSYEQYF
DNA: TGCAGCGTTGCGGGACTAGCTAGCGTAGGAGGGAGCTCCTACGAGCAGTACTTC

D: TRBD1
J: TRBJ1-5
V: TRBV19
size: NA
CDR3: CASTTTGTGSNQPQHF
DNA: TGTGCCAGTACCACAACCGGGACAGGGAGCAATCAGCCCCAGCATTTT

D: NA
J: TRBJ2-1
V: TRBV9
size: once
CDR3: CASSVGGGGASYNEQFF
DNA: TGTGCCAGCAGCGTAGGAGGTGGAGGGGCCTCCTACAATGAGCAGTTCTTC

D: NA
J: TRBJ1-3
V: TRBV28
size: NA
CDR3: CASRPQGSGNTIYF
DNA: TGTGCCAGCAGACCACAGGGCTCTGGAAACACCATATATTTT

D: TRBD1
J: TRBJ2-7
V: TRBV5-1
size: NA
CDR3: CASSRGGQGREQYF
DNA: TGCGCCAGCAGCCGCGGGGGACAGGGGCGCGAGCAGTACTTC